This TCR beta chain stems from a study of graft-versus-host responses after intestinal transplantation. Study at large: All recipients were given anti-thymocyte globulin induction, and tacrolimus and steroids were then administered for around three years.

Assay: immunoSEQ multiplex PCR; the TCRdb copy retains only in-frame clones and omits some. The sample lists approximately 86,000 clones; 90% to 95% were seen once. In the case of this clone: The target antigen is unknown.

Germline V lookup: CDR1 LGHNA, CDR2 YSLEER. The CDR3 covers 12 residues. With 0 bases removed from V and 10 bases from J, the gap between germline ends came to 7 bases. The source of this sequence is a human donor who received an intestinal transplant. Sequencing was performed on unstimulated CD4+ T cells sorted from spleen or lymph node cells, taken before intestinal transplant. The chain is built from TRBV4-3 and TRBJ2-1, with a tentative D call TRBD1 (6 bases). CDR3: CASSQERGEQFF. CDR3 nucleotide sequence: TGCGCCAGCAGCCAAGAAAGGGGGGAGCAGTTCTTC.